Included here is one T cell receptor (beta chain) sequence, with context. The CDR3 is made up of 16 amino acids. Germline V gene lookup returns CDR1 MNHEY and CDR2 SMNVEV (reference sequence). The V segment lost 0 bases and the J segment 5 bases; nucleotides outside the gene matches: 6. This record belongs to a study of T cells in localized non-small cell lung cancer. TCRdb's copy holds only in-frame clones and misses some; the assay was immunoSEQ multiplex PCR. The data contain under 20,000 clones, roughly four fifths of them singletons. The sequencing used peripheral blood, collected before any cancer treatment. V gene TRBV27 combines with J gene TRBJ1-5; 8 nucleotides agree with TRBD1. The source of this sequence is a female donor at least 60 years old with stage I lung adenocarcinoma. CDR3 sequence reads: CASSLSGGQVDQPQHF. The CDR3 nucleotides read TGTGCCAGCAGTTTATCGGGGGGACAGGTAGATCAGCCCCAGCATTTT.